This T cell receptor (beta chain) was recovered during a study of blood T cell repertoires in COVID-19. Across the whole study: Samples representing acute and convalescent COVID-19 were sourced from the United States, Italy and Spain. T cells, B-cell-depleted T cells, or PBMCs provided the cDNA or gDNA that served as material.

Source study methods: Amplification with reference gene primers provided the estimates of nucleated cell counts. TCRdb's copy holds only in-frame clones and misses some; the assay was immunoSEQ multiplex PCR. Clone size and V and J calls were adopted from that table, with D and trimming inferred from the DNA. The data show approximately 210,000 clones, 82% seen once. Trimming shortened V by 1 base and J by 0 bases, and 10 bases separated the two germline ends. Germline loops: CDR1 SGHAT, CDR2 FQDESV (reference sequence). The CDR3 loop spans 15 amino acids. The chain links TRBV11-1 to TRBJ2-7; tentatively, D is TRBD1 (5 bases). The sequencing input was peripheral blood. The TCR sequence derives from a woman aged 40 to 50 with acute or convalescent COVID-19. The CDR3 coding sequence is TGTGCCAGCAGCTTAGAACAGGCCGCCTCCTACGAGCAGTACTTC. Translated, it gives CASSLEQAASYEQYF.